These 27 T cell receptor beta chains originate from one sample sequenced in a study of CXCR3-negative and CXCR3-positive naive CD8 T cells (dated by TCRdb to about 2019). Instrument used: NextSeq 550. The Human TCR Profiling Kit (MiLaboratory) was used to prepare UMI-labeled 5' RACE TRB cDNA libraries. TCRdb reprocessed the reads into one record per CDR3 protein sequence, lacking DNA. For this sample, the table gives more than 100,000 distinct CDR3 sequences. Of the sample, roughly 0.39% falls within the top ten clones. These receptors have no identified antigens. What the research found in general, with its limitations: TRB CDR3s from CXCR3-positive naive cells showed higher hydrophobicity (lower Kidera factor 4), lower energy, and higher strength and volume indices than CXCR3-negative naive cells.

The source material was naive CXCR3+ CD8+ T cells from blood. The meaning of the sample's cell subset or site label: CD45RO-CCR7+CD27+CD95- naive CD8+ T cells expressing CXCR3 (TNR3+). These receptors were obtained from a human donor in good health. Some clones in this sample may be carry-over from other donors' samples.

J is TRBJ2-2 and V is TRBV20-1; checking the TCRdb D call of TRBD2 is not possible without DNA. The CDR3 covers 15 residues. Germline CDR1 reads DFQATT; CDR2 reads SNEGSKA (reference sequence). This CDR3 reads CSASQAGIETGELFF.

The rearrangement links TRBV13 to TRBJ2-1; TCRdb proposes TRBD2, but this gene call is untestable without DNA. The CDR3 extends over 16 amino acids. CDR1 is PRHDT, CDR2 FYEKMQ, per germline (reference sequence). The CDR3 sequence: CASSPPAGGGHNEQFF.

The V and J genes are TRBV7-9 and TRBJ2-1; TCRdb outputs TRBD1, but without DNA this stays unchecked. The CDR3 totals 17 residues. CDR1 SEHNR and CDR2 FQNEAQ come from the germline V gene (reference sequence). CDR3 protein: CASSKSRDMPEYNEQFF.

The chain couples TRBV7-9 to TRBJ2-7; TCRdb's D call of TRBD2 is untestable without DNA. This CDR3 is 16 amino acids long. Germline CDR1 SEHNR, CDR2 FQNEAQ (reference sequence). CDR3 amino acids: CASSSPLNSGVYEQYF.

The V and J genes are TRBV29-1 and TRBJ1-1. This CDR3 contains 11 residues. CDR1 and CDR2 from the germline V gene are SQVTM and ANQGSEA. CDR3 protein: CSVELATEAFF. Full variable domain (outside the CDR3, taken from reference TRBV29-1 and TRBJ1-1): SAVISQKPSRDICQRGTSLTIQCQVDSQVTMMFWYRQQPGQSLTLIATANQGSEATYESGFVIDKFPISRPNLTFSTLTVSNMSPEDSSIYLCSVELATEAFFGQGTRLTVV.

The V gene is TRBV20-1, the J gene TRBJ2-7; TCRdb's assignment of TRBD1 cannot be checked, as there is no DNA. CDR3 length: 14 amino acids. Germline lookup yields CDR1 DFQATT and CDR2 SNEGSKA (reference sequence). The CDR3 spells CSARVGTGLYEQYF.

This chain connects TRBV13 to TRBJ2-1; the TCRdb D gene call, TRBD2, has no DNA to confirm it. Germline V lookup: CDR1 PRHDT, CDR2 FYEKMQ (reference sequence). CDR3 size: 16 residues. The CDR3 sequence: CASSSRGLAGANEQFF.

The gene calls are TRBV5-1 and TRBJ1-1. Germline CDR1 SGHRS, CDR2 YFSETQ. This CDR3 is 15 amino acids long. The CDR3 loop reads CASSLALGMNTEAFF.

The chain joins TRBV28 to TRBJ1-5; without DNA, the TCRdb call of TRBD1 cannot be checked. Looked up from germline, CDR1 is MDHEN and CDR2 is SYDVKM. The CDR3 is 14 residues long. The CDR3 is CASSPTGANQPQHF.

CDR3: CASSEADYNEQFF. The chain recombines TRBV2 with TRBJ2-1. The CDR3 spans 13 residues. Germline loops: CDR1 SNHLY, CDR2 FYNNEI. The whole variable domain, remainder taken from reference TRBV2 and TRBJ2-1, is EPEVTQTPSHQVTQMGQEVILRCVPISNHLYFYWYRQILGQKVEFLVSFYNNEISEKSEIFDDQFSVERPDGSNFTLKIRSTKLEDSAMYFCASSEADYNEQFFGPGTRLTVL.

The chain is built from TRBV6-6 and TRBJ1-1; TCRdb's D gene call, TRBD1, goes unchecked for lack of DNA. The germline CDR1 and CDR2 sequences are MNHNY and SVGAGI (reference sequence). The CDR3 totals 15 residues. CDR3 amino acids: CASSPGQGLNTEAFF.

The rearrangement joins TRBV7-6 to TRBJ1-1. The CDR3 has 15 amino acids. Germline V gives CDR1 SGHVS, CDR2 FNYEAQ. The CDR3 reads CASSLGSSVRGEAFF. Together with reference TRBV7-6 and TRBJ1-1, the CDR3 gives the full variable domain: GAGVSQSPRYKVTKRGQDVALRCDPISGHVSLYWYRQALGQGPEFLTYFNYEAQQDKSGLPNDRFSAERPEGSISTLTIQRTEQRDSAMYRCASSLGSSVRGEAFFGQGTRLTVV.

This chain links TRBV14 with TRBJ2-6; with no DNA, the TCRdb D assignment of TRBD1 cannot be verified. The CDR3 has 18 residues. Germline V gene lookup returns CDR1 SGHDN and CDR2 FVKESK. This chain's CDR3 is CASSQISSWGRGANVLTF.

The genes are TRBV14 and TRBJ1-2. The CDR3 has 14 residues. Germline CDR1 SGHDN, CDR2 FVKESK. The CDR3 loop reads CASSQERTVYGYTF.

The chain recombines TRBV5-5 with TRBJ2-1; TCRdb's assignment of TRBD2 cannot be checked, as there is no DNA. There are 15 residues in the CDR3. From germline, CDR1 is SGHKS and CDR2 YYEKEE (reference sequence). CDR3 residues: CASSLAARGPNEQFF.

This chain joins TRBV7-2 and TRBJ2-1; the TCRdb D gene call, TRBD1, has no DNA to confirm it. This CDR3 has 12 residues. The V gene's germline CDR1 is SGHTA and CDR2 FQGNSA. CDR3 amino acids: CASSQGVDEQFF.

This sequence joins TRBV10-1 and TRBJ2-3. The CDR3 loop spans 14 amino acids. Germline V lookup: CDR1 WNHNN, CDR2 SYGVQD (reference sequence). CDR3 residues: CASGEATTADTQYF.

This rearrangement joins TRBV20-1 to TRBJ2-7; TCRdb proposes TRBD1, but this gene call is untestable without DNA. This CDR3 has 15 residues. Germline-derived CDR1 and CDR2 are DFQATT and SNEGSKA (reference sequence). Here the CDR3 reads CSARDMLGQNYEQYF.

The rearrangement joins TRBV5-1 to TRBJ1-1. CDR3 length: 13 amino acids. CDR1 is SGHRS, CDR2 YFSETQ, per germline. The CDR3 loop reads CASAPGVNTEAFF.

This chain connects TRBV7-2 to TRBJ2-7; TCRdb's D gene call, TRBD2, goes unchecked for lack of DNA. The germline gives CDR1 SGHTA, CDR2 FQGNSA. The CDR3 has 13 residues. The CDR3 loop is CASSRDYSYEQYF.

This sequence joins TRBV29-1 and TRBJ2-5; with no DNA, the TCRdb D assignment of TRBD1 cannot be verified. The CDR3 runs 19 residues. Germline V gene sequence: CDR1 SQVTM, CDR2 ANQGSEA. CDR3 protein: CSVEYYRTARVKDQETQYF.

V and J are TRBV28 and TRBJ2-7; TCRdb's D call of TRBD2 is untestable without DNA. The CDR3 sequence is 12 residues long. The V gene's germline CDR1 is MDHEN and CDR2 SYDVKM. The CDR3 loop reads CASSGLAREQYF.

The J gene is TRBJ1-1, the V gene TRBV29-1; TCRdb returns TRBD1, unconfirmable since there is no DNA. The CDR3 sequence is 16 residues long. CDR1 is SQVTM, CDR2 ANQGSEA, per germline. The CDR3: CSVKTGTGLPATEAFF.

The rearrangement uses TRBV7-2 and TRBJ2-5; the D call from TCRdb, TRBD2, cannot be confirmed without DNA. The CDR3 is made up of 17 amino acids. Per the germline V gene, CDR1 is SGHTA and CDR2 is FQGNSA. The CDR3 reads CASSLEAGLGVKETQYF.

The chain combines TRBV7-8 with TRBJ2-2. In germline, CDR1 is SGHVS, CDR2 FQNEAQ. The CDR3 length is 16 residues. The CDR3 reads CASSLEPGMSTGELFF.

This chain joins TRBV7-9 and TRBJ2-5; no DNA is available, so the TRBD2 call from TCRdb remains unchecked. From germline, CDR1 is SEHNR and CDR2 FQNEAQ (reference sequence). This CDR3 comprises 14 residues. CDR3 in amino acids: CASSTEWGAETQYF.

This chain links TRBV7-9 with TRBJ2-7; lacking DNA, the TRBD1 call made by TCRdb goes unchecked. Germline V gene lookup returns CDR1 SEHNR and CDR2 FQNEAQ (reference sequence). The CDR3 sequence is 15 residues long. The chain's CDR3 is CASSPRTGAFHEQYF.